The entry that follows covers one T cell receptor beta chain sequence. The data are from a study of T cell changes during pregnancy in multiple sclerosis. Libraries were prepared by immunoSEQ multiplex PCR; TCRdb keeps only in-frame clonotypes and omits some of them. The table shows roughly 40,000 clones, with 91% occurring only once. Trimming left V 6 bases short and J 4 bases short, with 17 bases between. The CDR3 contains 15 residues. The germline V gene encodes CDR1 MNHNY and CDR2 SVGAGI (reference sequence). V usage is TRBV6-6 and J usage is TRBJ2-3; weak D call: TRBD2 (6 bases). The source is a female donor in good health, enrolled as a control in a pregnancy study. Specimen: CD4+ T cells from peripheral blood mononuclear cells, collected after pregnancy. The CDR3 sequence: CASSLLGRGPDTQYF. CDR3 DNA: TGTGCCAGCAGCTTACTGGGGCGGGGTCCAGATACGCAGTATTTT.